Listed here is a single TCR beta chain. The source of the sample is a study of response to subunit inactivated influenza vaccine. TCRdb called the RT-PCR reads again in MiXCR, with one record for every CDR3 protein. The sample has about 570,000 distinct CDR3 sequences, around 10% seen once. The CDR3 consists of 13 residues. J gave up 7 bases and V 6 bases, and 4 bases lay outside the gene matches. Germline V gene data show CDR1 as DFQATT and CDR2 as SNEGSKA (reference sequence). The data also belong to a second study, concerning T cells expressing NK-cell markers. That publication notes: 5'RACE template switching with UMIs produced the TCR beta cDNA. Among the eight sequenced donors, seven tested HCMV-seropositive and one tested seronegative. The share of CD8+ T cells held by dominant NKG2C+ clonotypes was 1.0-7.0% in several donors. The leading position in the CD3+CD56-NKG2C+ fraction of several donors also went to these clonotypes.

The chain is built from TRBV20-1 and TRBJ2-2, with 11 nucleotides matching TRBD2. Specimen: PBMCs from blood, collected on the day of vaccination. This clonotype was obtained from a man in his fifties or sixties who received an inactivated influenza vaccine. Written as DNA, the CDR3 is TGCAGTGCATTTGGACTAGCGGGCGGGGAGCTGTTTTTT. This sequence encodes CSAFGLAGGELFF.